A selection of T cell receptor beta chains follows, all from one sample in a study of blood T cells in healthy people across ages. TCRdb reanalysed the 5' RACE reads using MiXCR and keeps one entry per CDR3 protein. The data show 900,000 to 950,000 distinct CDR3 sequences, with 25% to 35% seen just once and around 9.6% held by the top ten. These data were also reused for a study on T cells of mothers and their children.

The specimen was blood. These receptors were obtained from a middle-aged woman in good health. Each CDR3 is given with its conserved first and last residue. D genes are given only for firm matches. Rows give clone size only sometimes, using once, few, many, or a class for an expanded clone.

.,TRBJ1-1,.,TRBV5-1,TGCGCCAGCAGCTTGGCCCTGGGAAGGGAAAACACTGAAGCTTTCTTT,CASSLALGRENTEAFF
.,TRBJ2-1,TRBD1,TRBV7-9,TGTGCCAGCAGGGCATCGGGACAGGGGATTAATGAGCAGTTCTTC,CASRASGQGINEQFF
few,TRBJ2-1,.,TRBV15,TGTGCCACCAGCAGAGGAGGTCTAGGCAATGAGCAGTTCTTC,CATSRGGLGNEQFF
.,TRBJ2-1,.,TRBV5-1,TGCGCCAGCAGCTTTTCAGGGAACTCCTACAATGAGCAGTTCTTC,CASSFSGNSYNEQFF
many,TRBJ2-7,TRBD1,TRBV5-1,TGCGCCAGCAGCTTAGAGACAGGGGGTAACTACGAGCAGTACTTC,CASSLETGGNYEQYF
.,TRBJ2-1,.,TRBV7-9,TGTGCCAGCAGCGCCGGGCTAGGGCACGATGAGCAGTTCTTC,CASSAGLGHDEQFF
many,TRBJ1-6,.,TRBV28,TGTGCCAGCAGTTCGGCCCTGGGCCCGAATTCACCCCTCCACTTT,CASSSALGPNSPLHF
.,TRBJ2-3,TRBD2,TRBV7-9,TGTGCCAGCAGCGTTTCATCCGGGGGGGATACGCAGTATTTT,CASSVSSGGDTQYF
.,TRBJ2-5,TRBD2,TRBV5-1,TGCGCCAGCAACGCACTAGCGGGAGGCGGGGAGACCCAGTACTTC,CASNALAGGGETQYF
.,TRBJ1-1,TRBD1,TRBV20-1,TGCAGTGCTAGAGATTCCGGGAGGGGGCGGAACACTGAAGCTTTCTTT,CSARDSGRGRNTEAFF
many,TRBJ1-2,.,TRBV7-9,TGTGCCAGCAGCCCCGCGGGCGTTTATGGCTACACCTTC,CASSPAGVYGYTF
.,TRBJ1-5,.,TRBV20-1,TGCAGTGCTCCGCCCGTTAGGGGGGACAATCAGCCCCAGCATTTT,CSAPPVRGDNQPQHF
.,TRBJ1-1,.,TRBV2,TGTGCCAGCAGTGATCCCCAGAGTAATCGTGAAGCTTTCTTT,CASSDPQSNREAFF
.,TRBJ2-5,TRBD1,TRBV7-2,TGTGCCAGCAGCCCCCGGTGGGGACAGGGGTCTCCTCAGCCCCAGTACTTC,CASSPRWGQGSPQPQYF
few,TRBJ1-4,TRBD1,TRBV19,TGTGCCAGTAGTTTCCGGGACAGGGTTGGAGAAAAACTGTTTTTT,CASSFRDRVGEKLFF
few,TRBJ2-5,.,TRBV10-3,TGTGCCATCAGTGAAAAGGGGGGGCAAGAGACCCAGTACTTC,CAISEKGGQETQYF
many,TRBJ2-5,.,TRBV7-2,TGTGCCAGCAGCTTAGCGACCCCGGGACAGACCCAGTACTTC,CASSLATPGQTQYF
few,TRBJ2-5,TRBD2,TRBV20-1,TGCAGTGCTAGACTAGCGGGGGGGCCAAGGAATGAGCAGTACTTC,CSARLAGGPRNEQYF
.,TRBJ2-3,.,TRBV12-3/TRBV12-4,TGTGCCAGCAGTTTGGCTAGCTTAATGGCCCCTAGCTATTTT,CASSLASLMAPSYF
many,TRBJ2-7,TRBD2,TRBV28,TGTGCCAGCAGTTCCGGGGGGGGGATCGAGCAGTACTTC,CASSSGGGIEQYF
.,TRBJ2-1,TRBD2,TRBV2,TGTGCCAGCAGTATCCTAGCGGGGCGAGGGAATGAGCAGTTCTTC,CASSILAGRGNEQFF